The 15 T cell receptor beta chains below all came from one sample that was sequenced in a study of blood T cell repertoires in COVID-19. Generated by immunoSEQ multiplex PCR, the TCRdb table keeps only in-frame clones and is missing some. Of 89,000 or so clones detected, approximately 88% appear once; the ten largest clones hold 2.7%. Sequenced material: peripheral blood. These receptors all stem from a man between 45 and 60 years old with COVID-19, enrolled during active disease.

The rearrangement links TRBV4-1 to TRBJ2-2; 15 bases match TRBD2. The CDR3 runs to 19 residues. Germline V lookup: CDR1 MGHRA, CDR2 YSYEKL. V was pared by 0 bases and J by 5 bases, with 7 bases of the junction left unmatched. The CDR3, as DNA: TGCGCCAGCAGCCAAGATCGAGGACTAGCGGGGGGGCGAACCGGGGAGCTGTTTTTT. The encoded protein is CASSQDRGLAGGRTGELFF.

The rearrangement links TRBV14 to TRBJ1-1; TRBD1 matches at 7 bases. This CDR3 is 18 amino acids long. V shed 0 bases and J 7 bases; nucleotides not matched to a gene: 17. The V gene's germline CDR1 is SGHDN and CDR2 FVKESK. This chain's CDR3 is CASSQDARWGQTLSEAFF. CDR3 bases: TGTGCCAGCAGCCAAGATGCCCGGTGGGGACAGACCCTAAGTGAAGCTTTCTTT.

This clone occurred a few times. This rearrangement joins TRBV12-3 or TRBV12-4 to TRBJ1-1; 7 positions match TRBD1. V was clipped by 8 bases and J by 4 bases; unmatched bases: 7. This CDR3 is 13 amino acids long. The CDR3 sequence: CASGRQGFTEAFF. CDR3 nucleotide sequence: TGTGCCAGCGGAAGACAGGGATTCACTGAAGCTTTCTTT.

CDR3 in amino acids: CASSLRQGTYNEQFF. CDR3 DNA sequence: TGTGCCAGCAGCCTTCGACAGGGGACGTACAATGAGCAGTTCTTC. This chain links TRBV7-9 with TRBJ2-1, with 8 bases aligning to TRBD1. Germline CDR1 and CDR2: SEHNR and FQNEAQ (reference sequence). The CDR3 has 15 residues. V was clipped by 5 bases and J by 4 bases; unmatched bases: 7.

The J gene is TRBJ2-7, the V gene TRBV3-1 (or the pseudogene TRBV3-2); a possible D gene is TRBD2 (5 bases). Deletions cut 4 bases from V and 3 bases from J, with 7 bases between. The CDR3 consists of 12 residues. Germline V gene sequence: CDR1 LGHDT, CDR2 YNNKEL (reference sequence). In nucleotides, the CDR3 is TGTGCCAGCAGCCTAAGCGGCTACGAGCAGTACTTC. Translated: CASSLSGYEQYF.

V gene TRBV27 combines with J gene TRBJ2-7; 7 bases are shared with TRBD1. The germline V gene encodes CDR1 MNHEY and CDR2 SMNVEV (reference sequence). Germline trimming cut 6 bases from V and 5 bases from J; bases unmatched to any gene: 7. The CDR3 runs 13 residues. CDR3 in amino acids: CASRDRLLHEQYF. Here the CDR3 DNA reads TGTGCCAGCAGGGACAGGTTACTACACGAGCAGTACTTC.

This clone was recorded a few times. The CDR3 region is CASSLLQVNYGYTF. CDR3 bases: TGTGCCAGCAGCCTCCTACAGGTGAACTATGGCTACACCTTC. This chain joins TRBV7-3 and TRBJ1-2, with D possibly being TRBD1 (5 bases). The germline V and J ends were trimmed by 5 bases and 2 bases, with 12 bases remaining between them. The CDR3 has 14 amino acids. CDR1 and CDR2 (germline): SGHTA, FQGTGA.

The chain employs TRBV7-9 and TRBJ1-1; TRBD1 aligns across 7 bases. CDR1 and CDR2 (germline): SEHNR, FQNEAQ (reference sequence). The trim removed 5 bases at V and 0 bases at J, leaving 6 bases unmatched. The CDR3 runs to 15 residues. In DNA, the CDR3 is TGTGCCAGCAGCCCAAAGACAGGGATGAACACTGAAGCTTTCTTT. As protein: CASSPKTGMNTEAFF.

The chain carries TRBV5-5 and TRBJ1-1, with 9 nucleotides matching TRBD1. J lost 3 bases, V lost 4 bases, and 7 bases had no gene match. Germline lookup yields CDR1 SGHKS and CDR2 YYEKEE (reference sequence). CDR3 length equals 15 residues. CDR3 in DNA: TGTGCCAGCAGCGTACAGGGGGCGCTGGACACTGAAGCTTTCTTT. Translation gives CASSVQGALDTEAFF.

The gene calls are TRBV2 and TRBJ2-7; the D gene is possibly TRBD2 (5 bases). Germline lookup yields CDR1 SNHLY and CDR2 FYNNEI. Trimming shortened V by 6 bases and J by 2 bases, and 17 bases separated the two germline ends. This CDR3 region has 15 residues. The CDR3 nucleotides read TGTGCCAGCAGCCAGCGGTCGGGCGAAACCTACGAGCAGTACTTC. Translation gives CASSQRSGETYEQYF. Full variable domain (rest looked up from reference TRBV2 and TRBJ2-7): EPEVTQTPSHQVTQMGQEVILRCVPISNHLYFYWYRQILGQKVEFLVSFYNNEISEKSEIFDDQFSVERPDGSNFTLKIRSTKLEDSAMYFCASSQRSGETYEQYFGPGTRLTVT.

The gene calls are TRBV7-2 and TRBJ2-1; 9 bases are a match to TRBD2. From germline, CDR1 is SGHTA and CDR2 FQGNSA. The CDR3 is 14 residues long. Trimming at V came to 5 bases and at J to 8 bases, leaving 7 bases not matched to a gene. CDR3 residues: CASSPGGLAHEQFF. The CDR3 nucleotides read TGTGCCAGCAGCCCAGGGGGACTAGCCCATGAGCAGTTCTTC. Full variable domain (outside the CDR3, taken from reference TRBV7-2 and TRBJ2-1): GAGVSQSPSNKVTEKGKDVELRCDPISGHTALYWYRQSLGQGLEFLIYFQGNSAPDKSGLPSDRFSAERTGGSVSTLTIQRTQQEDSAVYLCASSPGGLAHEQFFGPGTRLTVL.

The genes are TRBV7-9 and TRBJ2-7, with a possible D match to TRBD2 (5 bases). V shed 3 bases and J shed 4 bases, with 10 bases lying between them. This CDR3 region has 13 residues. Germline assignment: CDR1 SEHNR and CDR2 FQNEAQ (reference sequence). The CDR3 reads CASSLGPGYEQYF. DNA of the CDR3: TGTGCCAGCAGCTTGGGCCCGGGATACGAGCAGTACTTC.

The gene calls are TRBV24-1 and TRBJ1-2; 8 bases fit TRBD1. The CDR3 consists of 14 residues. The V gene's germline CDR1 is KGHDR and CDR2 SFDVKD. J was trimmed by 6 bases and V by 3 bases; bases with no gene match: 5. The chain's CDR3 is CATSDGQGRHGYTF. The CDR3 DNA reads TGTGCCACCAGTGATGGACAGGGCCGGCATGGCTACACCTTC.

This chain joins TRBV18 and TRBJ1-1, with 9 positions matching TRBD1. V lost 5 bases and J lost 10; bases outside the gene matches: 2. Germline V CDR1 and CDR2: KGHSH, LQKENI. The CDR3 totals 11 residues. The CDR3, as DNA: TGTGCCAGCTCAGCGGACAGGGGAGCTTTCTTT. Encoded protein: CASSADRGAFF.

The V call is TRBV7-2, the J call TRBJ2-1; perhaps TRBD2 as D (6 bases). The CDR3 is 15 amino acids. Per the germline V gene, CDR1 is SGHTA and CDR2 is FQGNSA. Trimming removed 1 base at V and 1 base at J, with 8 bases between. CDR3 sequence reads: CASSLGGLSYNEQFF. Here the CDR3 DNA reads TGTGCCAGCAGCTTAGGGGGACTTTCCTACAATGAGCAGTTCTTC.